This T cell receptor beta chain originates from a study of response to subunit inactivated influenza vaccine. Study results and limitations: Only a handful of new T cells, the authors suggested, are recruited with each seasonal influenza vaccination.

TCRdb re-called the RT-PCR reads through MiXCR, storing one row per CDR3 protein. The top ten clones hold roughly a tenth of a sample with hundreds of thousands of distinct CDR3 sequences, less than 20% of them seen once. Remarks on this clonotype: Its antigen is not known.

Germline V gene lookup returns CDR1 SGHTA and CDR2 FQGNSA. The V end lost 1 base, the J end lost 11 bases, and 18 bases lay between the germline ends. There are 16 residues in the CDR3. This TCR was recovered from a man aged 50-60 years who received an inactivated influenza vaccine. The rearrangement uses TRBV7-2 and TRBJ1-6; tentative D call: TRBD1 (6 bases). The sequences come from PBMCs from blood, collected 5 to 6 days after vaccination. CDR3 protein: CASSLGSGARRTPLHF. In DNA form, the CDR3 reads TGTGCCAGCAGCTTAGGCTCGGGGGCGCGGAGGACACCCCTCCACTTT.